What follows describes a single T cell receptor (beta chain). The antigen remains unidentified. The source of the sample is a study of cytomegalovirus exposure and HLA in healthy donors. PCR employed 60 Vbeta and 13 Jbeta primers. TCRdb's copy holds only in-frame clones and misses some; the assay was immunoSEQ multiplex PCR. The sample records 150,000 to 250,000 clones, roughly 85% being singletons. Study-wide results and caveats: Sequencing depth across donors, presence/absence analyses assumed, was roughly uniform.

Sequencing used PBMCs. The clonotype was recovered from a woman aged 45-60 years in good health and CMV-seronegative.

The CDR3 DNA reads TGTGCCAGCAGCCCGACAGACCGCTCTGGAAACACCATATATTTT. Encoded protein: CASSPTDRSGNTIYF. The gene calls are TRBV6-6 and TRBJ1-3; D might be TRBD1 (5 bases). V was clipped by 6 bases and J by 0 bases, with 12 bases between them. The CDR3 sequence is 15 residues long. Per germline, CDR1 MNHNY and CDR2 SVGAGI (reference sequence).